This TCR beta chain appears in the sequencing data of a study of chemoradiotherapy in HPV16-positive cancers. Repeated repertoire sampling spanned the course of chemoradiotherapy. The CDR3 covers 12 residues. The germline CDR1 and CDR2 sequences are PRHDT and FYEKMQ (reference sequence). The germline V and J ends were trimmed by 3 bases and 8 bases, with 8 bases remaining between them. Clones were sequenced by immunoSEQ multiplex PCR, and TCRdb holds only the in-frame ones, with some missing. This table has about 17,000 clones, approximately 90% appearing once. The receptor was isolated from a human donor with HPV-associated anogenital cancer. J is TRBJ2-1 and V is TRBV13, with a tentative D call TRBD2 (5 bases). The sample in question was blood, obtained from a patient who underwent chemoradiotherapy. This chain's CDR3 is CASSLISDEQFF. As DNA, the CDR3 is TGTGCCAGCAGCTTGATTAGCGATGAGCAGTTCTTC.